These T cell receptor beta chains were read from a single sample in a study of blood T cell repertoires in COVID-19. The table came from immunoSEQ multiplex PCR; TCRdb's copy has only in-frame clones and leaves some out. Of approximately 240,000 clones listed, approximately 83% are singletons. Sequencing was done on a sample of peripheral blood. The source of these receptors is a woman between 25 and 40 years old with COVID-19, enrolled during active disease. Each CDR3 is given with its conserved first and last residue. Fields, in order: V gene, J gene, D gene, clone size, CDR3 DNA, CDR3 protein. The D gene is left open where the match is weak. Clone size, where shown, is once, few, many, or a class for clones that have expanded.

>TRBV4-1|TRBJ1-5|TRBD1|.
TGCGCCAGTGGACAGGGGGAGAGCAATCAGCCCCAGCATTTT
CASGQGESNQPQHF
>TRBV6-2/TRBV6-3|TRBJ2-5|TRBD2|.
TGTGCCAGCAGTTACTCGCGGGGGGGAACACAAGAGACCCAGTACTTC
CASSYSRGGTQETQYF
>TRBV6-5|TRBJ2-7|TRBD2|once
TGTGCCAGCAGTTACTGGCCCGGGGGGGTCTCCTACGAGCAGTACTTC
CASSYWPGGVSYEQYF
>TRBV7-3|TRBJ2-3|TRBD2|.
TGTGCCAGCAGCTTATCCGGCGGGAGGGCCAGGGATACGCAGTATTTT
CASSLSGGRARDTQYF
>TRBV4-3|TRBJ2-3|TRBD2|once
TGCGCCAGCAGCCAAGATCAAGGACTAGCGGGGGGGCCCAGGGATACGCAGTATTTT
CASSQDQGLAGGPRDTQYF
>TRBV5-1|TRBJ2-3|.|.
TGCGCCAGCAGCTTGATGGCGGGGAGCACAGATACGCAGTATTTT
CASSLMAGSTDTQYF
>TRBV3-1/TRBV3-2|TRBJ1-2|TRBD1|few
TGTGCCAGCAGCCAAACAGGGGGCCCGGATGGCTACACCTTC
CASSQTGGPDGYTF
>TRBV20-1|TRBJ1-2|TRBD1|.
TGCAGTGCTAGTAGGGACAGGGAAGACTATGGCTACACCTTC
CSASRDREDYGYTF
>TRBV5-1|TRBJ2-3|.|few
TGCGCCAGCAGCTTCACGACTAGTTCTAGCACAGATACGCAGTATTTT
CASSFTTSSSTDTQYF
>TRBV5-4|TRBJ2-1|.|.
TGTGCCAGCAGGAAGGAGGGATCCGATGAGCAGTTCTTC
CASRKEGSDEQFF
>TRBV29-1|TRBJ2-7|TRBD2|once
TGCAGCGTTCAAGCCCTAGCGGGAAGGTGGTACGAGCAGTACTTC
CSVQALAGRWYEQYF
>TRBV4-3|TRBJ1-3|.|few
TGCGCCAGCAGCCAAGATAGCGGAGGATCAGGAAACACCATATATTTT
CASSQDSGGSGNTIYF
>TRBV3-1/TRBV3-2|TRBJ1-6|TRBD1|.
TGTGCCAGCAGCCGGGACAGGGCAAATTCACCCCTCCACTTT
CASSRDRANSPLHF
>TRBV29-1|TRBJ2-7|TRBD2|.
TGCAGCGTTTTAGAGATTACTAGCGGGAGGCGGGAGCAGTACTTC
CSVLEITSGRREQYF
>TRBV29-1|TRBJ1-1|.|.
TGCAGCGTTGAAGGGTACAGAAACACTGAAGCTTTCTTT
CSVEGYRNTEAFF
>TRBV7-8|TRBJ1-1|.|.
TGTGCCAGCAGCTTAGCGCTGGGGGAGGTGGGGAACACTGAAGCTTTCTTT
CASSLALGEVGNTEAFF
>TRBV5-5|TRBJ2-3|TRBD1|.
TGTGCCAGCAGCGCCGGGGGACAGGGGTGGGGAGGCACAGATACGCAGTATTTT
CASSAGGQGWGGTDTQYF
>TRBV15|TRBJ2-1|.|few
TGTGCCACCAGCAGTAGCGCCGGGAGCTACAATGAGCAGTTCTTC
CATSSSAGSYNEQFF
>TRBV27|TRBJ1-1|TRBD1|.
TGTGCCAGCAGTTCTCAGGGGGTGATGGTTACTGAAGCTTTCTTT
CASSSQGVMVTEAFF
>TRBV19|TRBJ2-7|TRBD1|.
TGTGCCAGTAGTATAGGTGGGGACAGATCCTACGAGCAGTACTTC
CASSIGGDRSYEQYF
>TRBV29-1|TRBJ2-3|TRBD2|.
TGCAGCGTCCAGACTAGCGGCACAGATACGCAGTATTTT
CSVQTSGTDTQYF
>TRBV27|TRBJ2-7|.|.
TGTGCCAGCAGTTTAATGAGCGGAGGGGGCCGCAGGGCCGAGCAGTACTTC
CASSLMSGGGRRAEQYF
>TRBV3-1/TRBV3-2|TRBJ2-3|.|once
TGTGCCAGCAGCCAAGTCTCTTTTAGCACAGATACGCAGTATTTT
CASSQVSFSTDTQYF
>TRBV6-5|TRBJ1-2|.|.
TGTGCCAGCAGTACGTCCCCCCTGAGCGGCTACACCTTC
CASSTSPLSGYTF
>TRBV6-2/TRBV6-3|TRBJ2-1|.|.
TGTGCCAGCAGTACTGGAGGGCCTGGCAATGAGCAGTTCTTC
CASSTGGPGNEQFF
>TRBV29-1|TRBJ1-1|.|.
TGCAGCGTTGAATCGGGTCCGGGGGGTACTGAAGCTTTCTTT
CSVESGPGGTEAFF
>TRBV7-8|TRBJ1-1|TRBD1|.
TGTGCCAGCAGCCCTAAGCCCACAGGGGGATTGAATATAAGGACTGAAGCTTTCTTT
CASSPKPTGGLNIRTEAFF
>TRBV11-2|TRBJ1-2|.|once
TGTGCCAGCAGCCCCTCCCGGGTTCGGGGCTACACCTTC
CASSPSRVRGYTF
>TRBV27|TRBJ1-2|TRBD1|.
TGTGCCAGCAACACACAGGGGGCAGGTGGCTACACCTTC
CASNTQGAGGYTF
>TRBV3-1/TRBV3-2|TRBJ2-1|.|.
TGTGCCAGCAGCCGCATAGCGGCACCGCACAATGAGCAGTTCTTC
CASSRIAAPHNEQFF
>TRBV18|TRBJ2-7|.|.
TGTGCCAGCTCACCGCAGGGCGAACGCGAGCAGTACTTC
CASSPQGEREQYF
>TRBV5-1|TRBJ1-1|.|.
TGCGCCAGCAGCTTAGGGGGTGACACTGAAGCTTTCTTT
CASSLGGDTEAFF
>TRBV7-2|TRBJ2-5|TRBD2|.
TGTGCCAGCAGCCCCCCGGGACTAGCGGGAGGGGAGACCCAGTACTTC
CASSPPGLAGGETQYF
>TRBV7-6|TRBJ2-1|TRBD2|.
TGTGCCAGCAGCTTACTAGCGGGAGGGCCGAGGAATGAGCAGTTCTTC
CASSLLAGGPRNEQFF
>TRBV11-1|TRBJ2-7|.|.
TGTGCCAGCAGCCCAGGAGGGAAGATCTACGAGCAGTACTTC
CASSPGGKIYEQYF
>TRBV7-2|TRBJ1-1|.|.
TGTGCCAGCAGCTTAGGACAGACCATGAACACTGAAGCTTTCTTT
CASSLGQTMNTEAFF
>TRBV4-2|TRBJ2-1|TRBD2|.
TGTGCCAGCAGCCAAGTGACTAGCGGGGGGAAACACAATGAGCAGTTCTTC
CASSQVTSGGKHNEQFF
>TRBV6-5|TRBJ2-7|TRBD1|.
TGTGCCAGCAGTACCCTGACAGGGGCGCGCGAGCAGTACTTC
CASSTLTGAREQYF
>TRBV7-2|TRBJ2-1|.|.
TGTGCCAGCAGCTTAGTCTCAACCGCCGGTGAGCAGTTCTTC
CASSLVSTAGEQFF
>TRBV9|TRBJ1-1|.|few
TGTGCCAGCAGCGTAGCGCAGGCATCCACTGAAGCTTTCTTT
CASSVAQASTEAFF
>TRBV6-5|TRBJ1-1|.|.
TGTGCCAGCAGTTACTCGACAATACACACCACTGAAGCTTTCTTT
CASSYSTIHTTEAFF
>TRBV19|TRBJ2-3|.|.
TGTGCCAGTGCCCCCGGGACAAATCTCGGAAATACGCAGTATTTT
CASAPGTNLGNTQYF
>TRBV3-1/TRBV3-2|TRBJ2-3|TRBD1|.
TGTGCCAGCAGCCAAGGGACAGGGGAGGATACGCAGTATTTT
CASSQGTGEDTQYF
>TRBV19|TRBJ1-4|TRBD1|.
TGTGCCAGTAGTACGGGACAGGGAGAAGAAAAACTGTTTTTT
CASSTGQGEEKLFF
>TRBV29-1|TRBJ2-3|.|once
TGCAGCGTTGAACGGCCAGGAGGGAGCACAGATACGCAGTATTTT
CSVERPGGSTDTQYF